The text below deals with one T cell receptor (beta chain). This entry comes from a study of blood T cell repertoires in COVID-19. Produced via immunoSEQ multiplex PCR; TCRdb's table is partial and in-frame only. The repertoire holds more than 400,000 clones, with 75% to 90% as singletons. The V and J ends lost 0 bases and 5 bases respectively, with 15 bases between them. This CDR3 is built from 16 residues. Germline-derived CDR1 and CDR2 are SGDLS and YYNGEE. Participants reported their clinical history, and cohort assignment relied on those reports. Sequencing was performed on PBMCs or T cells enriched from blood (not recorded which). The J gene is TRBJ2-1, the V gene TRBV9; tentative D call: TRBD2 (6 bases). The receptor comes from a woman aged 18-30 years who had recovered from COVID-19. The CDR3 nucleotides read TGTGCCAGCAGCGTAGAGGAGGGAGGTGAGGACAATGAGCAGTTCTTC. It is translated as CASSVEEGGEDNEQFF.